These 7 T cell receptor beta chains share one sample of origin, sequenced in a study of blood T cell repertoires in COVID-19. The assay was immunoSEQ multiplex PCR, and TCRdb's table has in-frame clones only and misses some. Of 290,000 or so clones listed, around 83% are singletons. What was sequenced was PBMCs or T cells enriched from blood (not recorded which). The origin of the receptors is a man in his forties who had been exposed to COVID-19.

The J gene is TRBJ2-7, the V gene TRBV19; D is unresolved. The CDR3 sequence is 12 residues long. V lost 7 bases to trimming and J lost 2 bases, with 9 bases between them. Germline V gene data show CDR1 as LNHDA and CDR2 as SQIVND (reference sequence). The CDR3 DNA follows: TGTGCCAGTATCGACGGAGCCTACGAGCAGTACTTC. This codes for CASIDGAYEQYF.

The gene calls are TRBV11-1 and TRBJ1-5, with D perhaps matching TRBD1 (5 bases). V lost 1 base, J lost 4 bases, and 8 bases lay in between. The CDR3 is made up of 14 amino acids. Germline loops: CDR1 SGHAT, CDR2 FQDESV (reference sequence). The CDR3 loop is CASSLGRENQPQHF. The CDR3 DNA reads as TGTGCCAGCAGCTTAGGCAGGGAAAATCAGCCCCAGCATTTT.

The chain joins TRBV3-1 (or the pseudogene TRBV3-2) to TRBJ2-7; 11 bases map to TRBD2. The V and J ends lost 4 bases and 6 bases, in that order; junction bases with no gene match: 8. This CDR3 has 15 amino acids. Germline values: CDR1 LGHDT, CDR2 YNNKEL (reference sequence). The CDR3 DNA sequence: TGTGCCAGCAGCCCGGTAGCGGGAGGGCCTTCCGAGCAGTACTTC. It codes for CASSPVAGGPSEQYF.

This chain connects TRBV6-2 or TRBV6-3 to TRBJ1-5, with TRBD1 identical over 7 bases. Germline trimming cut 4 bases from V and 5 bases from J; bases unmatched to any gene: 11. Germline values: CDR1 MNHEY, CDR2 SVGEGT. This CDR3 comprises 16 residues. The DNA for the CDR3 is TGTGCCAGCAGTTCCCGAAGGGGGCTGGCCTATCAGCCCCAGCATTTT. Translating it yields CASSSRRGLAYQPQHF.

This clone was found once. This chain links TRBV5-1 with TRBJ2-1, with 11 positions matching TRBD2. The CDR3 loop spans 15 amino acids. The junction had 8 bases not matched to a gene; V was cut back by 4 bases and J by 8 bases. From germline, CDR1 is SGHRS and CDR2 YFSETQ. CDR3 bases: TGCGCCAGCAGCCCCGCACTAGCGGGAGAGTATGAGCAGTTCTTC. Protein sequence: CASSPALAGEYEQFF.

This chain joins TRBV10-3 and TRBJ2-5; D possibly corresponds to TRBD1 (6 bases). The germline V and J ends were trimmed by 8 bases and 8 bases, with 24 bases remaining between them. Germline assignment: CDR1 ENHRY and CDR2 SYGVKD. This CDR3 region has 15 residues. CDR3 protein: CAIGVRSGASATQYF. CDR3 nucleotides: TGTGCCATCGGGGTCCGGTCAGGGGCTTCGGCTACCCAGTACTTC.

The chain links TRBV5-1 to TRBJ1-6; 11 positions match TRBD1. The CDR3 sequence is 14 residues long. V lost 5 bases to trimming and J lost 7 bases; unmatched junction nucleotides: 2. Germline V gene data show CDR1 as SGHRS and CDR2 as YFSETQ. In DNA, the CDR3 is TGCGCCAGCAGAAGGGACAGGGGGAATTCACCCCTCCACTTT. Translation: CASRRDRGNSPLHF.